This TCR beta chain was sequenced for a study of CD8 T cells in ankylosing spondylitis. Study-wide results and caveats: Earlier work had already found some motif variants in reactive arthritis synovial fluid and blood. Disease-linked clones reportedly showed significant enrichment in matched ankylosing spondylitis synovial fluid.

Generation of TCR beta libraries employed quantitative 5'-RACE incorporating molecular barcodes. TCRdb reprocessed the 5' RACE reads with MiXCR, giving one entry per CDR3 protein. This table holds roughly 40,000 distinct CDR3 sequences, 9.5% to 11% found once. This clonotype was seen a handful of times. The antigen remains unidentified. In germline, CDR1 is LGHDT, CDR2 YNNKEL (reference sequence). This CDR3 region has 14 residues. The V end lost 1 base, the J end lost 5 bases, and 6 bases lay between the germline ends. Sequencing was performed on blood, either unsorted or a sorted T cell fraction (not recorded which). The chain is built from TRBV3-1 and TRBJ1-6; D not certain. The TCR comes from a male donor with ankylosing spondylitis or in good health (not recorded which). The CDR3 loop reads CASSQGRDNSPLHF. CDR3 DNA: TGTGCCAGCAGCCAAGGGCGGGATAATTCACCCCTCCACTTT.